Below, 17 T cell receptor beta chains from the same sample are listed, as sequenced in a study of T-cell reconstitution after alpha-beta-depleted transplantation in children. A TCRbeta library incorporating unique molecular identifiers was prepared. TCRdb ran MiXCR on the PCR reads and lists one entry per CDR3 protein. The data show a few hundred thousand distinct CDR3 sequences, with roughly 9.1% seen just once and over 6% held by the top ten. The sequences come from PBMCs, collected before TCRalphabeta/CD19-depleted stem cell transplant. The receptor set was obtained from a boy under two years old with acute myeloid leukemia, due to receive a stem cell transplant.

This clonotype was found a few times. V and J are TRBV4-2 and TRBJ1-4; D gene unclear. Germline V gives CDR1 LGHNA, CDR2 YNFKEQ. CDR3 length: 16 residues. Trimming pared 0 bases from V and 4 bases from J, leaving 12 bases between. CDR3 bases: TGTGCCAGCAGCCAAGAAGGCGTCCTGGGTAATGAAAAACTGTTTTTT. Translation: CASSQEGVLGNEKLFF.

This clonotype was detected many times. The rearrangement links TRBV4-2 to TRBJ2-3; a weak D match, TRBD2 (6 bases). V lost 3 bases, J lost 5 bases, and 9 bases lay in between. This CDR3 has 13 residues. Germline-derived CDR1 and CDR2 are LGHNA and YNFKEQ. DNA of the CDR3: TGTGCCAGCAGCCAGGGACTGAGAGATACGCAGTATTTT. Translated, it gives CASSQGLRDTQYF.

The sample holds many counts of this clonotype. The chain recombines TRBV10-3 with TRBJ2-1; D possibly corresponds to TRBD1 (6 bases). CDR1 ENHRY and CDR2 SYGVKD come from the germline V gene. The CDR3 contains 15 residues. The V end lost 9 bases, the J end lost 6 bases, and 21 bases lay between the germline ends. DNA of the CDR3: TGTGCCATAAAACAGGGCGGAGACAACACCAATGAGCAGTTCTTC. Translating it yields CAIKQGGDNTNEQFF.

The V and J genes are TRBV6-5 and TRBJ2-1, with 8 bases aligning to TRBD1. This CDR3 contains 14 residues. The germline V gene encodes CDR1 MNHEY and CDR2 SVGAGI. The V segment lost 2 bases and the J segment 8 bases; nucleotides outside the gene matches: 5. The CDR3 here is CASSYQGAVDEQFF. CDR3 coding DNA: TGTGCCAGCAGTTACCAGGGGGCAGTCGATGAGCAGTTCTTC.

This clonotype was counted at least ten times. This chain uses TRBV5-1 with TRBJ1-1, with D possibly TRBD1 on 5 matching bases. This CDR3 spans 15 amino acids. The germline CDR1 and CDR2 sequences are SGHRS and YFSETQ. V was clipped by 0 bases and J by 1 base, with 10 bases between them. CDR3 loop: CASSLVAGPNTEAFF. CDR3 nucleotide sequence: TGCGCCAGCAGCTTGGTAGCGGGGCCGAACACTGAAGCTTTCTTT.

This clonotype showed up many times. The chain combines TRBV29-1 with TRBJ2-3; D is unclear. The V end lost 3 bases, the J end lost 2 bases, and 9 bases lay between the germline ends. Germline loops: CDR1 SQVTM, CDR2 ANQGSEA. The CDR3 runs 13 residues. The CDR3, as DNA: TGCAGCGTTGATAGGGATTACACAGATACGCAGTATTTT. Its translation is CSVDRDYTDTQYF.

This clonotype was seen repeatedly, ten times or more. In DNA form, the CDR3 reads TGTGCCAGCAGAAAAGGGCTTGCCTACGAGCAGTACTTC. Translating gives CASRKGLAYEQYF. This rearrangement joins TRBV6-6 to TRBJ2-7; D unclear. CDR3 length: 13 amino acids. Trimming cost V 6 bases and J 2 bases, with 11 bases left between them. CDR1 MNHNY and CDR2 SVGAGI come from the germline V gene (reference sequence).

DNA of the CDR3: TGTGCCAGCAGTTTCGGGGGAACCGGTGAAAAACTGTTTTTT. Protein product: CASSFGGTGEKLFF. The chain recombines TRBV12-3 or TRBV12-4 with TRBJ1-4; possibly TRBD1 for D (5 bases). Trimming removed 3 bases at V and 7 bases at J, with 12 bases between. This CDR3 is built from 14 residues.

This clonotype showed up many times. The chain is built from TRBV12-5 and TRBJ2-1, with D unclear. V was pared by 3 bases and J by 7 bases, with 7 bases between. The CDR3 covers 12 residues. Per germline, CDR1 LGHNT and CDR2 FRNRAP. In DNA form, the CDR3 reads TGTGCTAGTGGTTTAATCCCTAATGAGCAGTTCTTC. It encodes CASGLIPNEQFF.

Details on this clonotype: This may stem from a read error, because a much larger clone lies one nucleotide away. The chain recombines TRBV25-1 with TRBJ2-1; D is possibly TRBD1 or TRBD2 (5 bases each). Trimming took off 8 bases at V and 15 bases at J, with 20 bases between the two ends. The CDR3 consists of 12 residues. Per germline, CDR1 MGHDK and CDR2 SYGVNS. CDR3 nucleotides: TGTGCCAGCGGCCGGGGTTTCGGGACGATGTTCTTC. Translation gives CASGRGFGTMFF.

This clonotype was observed a handful of times. The chain has TRBV7-9 and TRBJ2-7, with TRBD2 as a possible D gene (6 bases). V was trimmed by 5 bases and J by 3 bases, leaving 14 bases between them. CDR1 and CDR2 from the germline V gene are SEHNR and FQNEAQ (reference sequence). There are 14 residues in the CDR3. CDR3 sequence (DNA): TGTGCCAGCAGCCCACAGCGGGCGGACTACGAGCAGTACTTC. Translated: CASSPQRADYEQYF.

This clonotype was observed many times. The J gene is TRBJ2-3, the V gene TRBV7-2, with TRBD1 as a possible D gene (6 bases). V was trimmed by 5 bases and J by 2 bases, leaving 14 bases between them. The CDR3 is 15 amino acids. CDR1 and CDR2 (germline): SGHTA, FQGNSA. In nucleotides, the CDR3 is TGTGCCAGCAGCCCTACAGGGTTTGCCACAGATACGCAGTATTTT. It is translated as CASSPTGFATDTQYF.

This clonotype was detected ten times or more. The rearrangement uses TRBV7-8 and TRBJ2-3, with D possibly called TRBD1 or TRBD2 (5 bases each). This CDR3 is 14 amino acids long. Trimming stripped 3 bases from V and 4 bases from J, with 11 bases between. Germline values: CDR1 SGHVS, CDR2 FQNEAQ. The CDR3 loop is CASSLGPSADTQYF. CDR3 coding DNA: TGTGCCAGCAGCTTGGGACCCAGCGCAGATACGCAGTATTTT. Together with reference TRBV7-8 and TRBJ2-3, the CDR3 gives the full variable domain: GAGVSQSPRYKVAKRGQDVALRCDPISGHVSLFWYQQALGQGPEFLTYFQNEAQLDKSGLPSDRFFAERPEGSVSTLKIQRTQQEDSAVYLCASSLGPSADTQYFGPGTRLTVL.

As regards this clonotype: This sequence may be a read error, since a much larger clone differs from it by one base. The V call is TRBV12-5, the J call TRBJ2-3, with a tentative D call TRBD2 (6 bases). Per the germline V gene, CDR1 is LGHNT and CDR2 is FRNRAP. This CDR3 has 16 residues. This CDR3 is CVSLLGVGGSTDTQYF. Here the CDR3 DNA reads TGTGTTAGTTTGTTGGGGGTGGGGGGTTCCACAGATACGCAGTATTTT. The whole variable domain, remainder taken from reference TRBV12-5 and TRBJ2-3, is DARVTQTPRHKVTEMGQEVTMRCQPILGHNTVFWYRQTMMQGLELLAYFRNRAPLDDSGMPKDRFSAEMPDATLATLKIQPSEPRDSAVYFCVSLLGVGGSTDTQYFGPGTRLTVL.

This clonotype was observed many times. V gene TRBV7-8 combines with J gene TRBJ2-1, with 8 bases identical to TRBD2. This CDR3 is 16 amino acids long. Germline CDR1 is SGHVS and CDR2 is FQNEAQ. V lost 1 base, J lost 2 bases, and 4 bases stayed unmatched. The DNA of the CDR3 is TGTGCCAGCAGCTTAGTTATTAGCGGGACCTACAATGAGCAGTTCTTC. Translating gives CASSLVISGTYNEQFF.

The table lists this clonotype with a few counts. The V and J genes are TRBV5-1 and TRBJ2-7; 8 nucleotides match TRBD1. Trimming took 3 bases from V and 4 from J; bases not matched to a gene: 9. The CDR3 is made up of 15 amino acids. Germline CDR1 reads SGHRS; CDR2 reads YFSETQ. CDR3 protein: CASSSPPTGAYEQYF. The CDR3 DNA reads as TGCGCCAGCAGCTCGCCCCCGACAGGGGCATACGAGCAGTACTTC.

This clonotype has at least ten counts. The rearrangement uses TRBV11-2 and TRBJ1-1; tentative D call: TRBD1 (6 bases). This CDR3 is 15 amino acids long. The germline V and J ends were trimmed by 5 bases and 0 bases, with 13 bases remaining between them. Germline V lookup: CDR1 SGHAT, CDR2 FQNNGV. Written as DNA, the CDR3 is TGTGCCAGCAGCCTCAGACAGGCCATGAACACTGAAGCTTTCTTT. It yields the protein CASSLRQAMNTEAFF.